The entry that follows covers one T cell receptor (beta chain) sequence. Here immunoSEQ multiplex PCR was the method, and the copy in TCRdb shows in-frame clones only, minus some. Of around 140,000 clones detected, approximately 89% appear once; the ten largest clones hold around 1.5%. CDR1 and CDR2 from the germline V gene are LGHNA and YNFKEQ. CDR3 size: 13 residues. The junction had 5 bases not matched to a gene; V was cut back by 0 bases and J by 10 bases. These data come from a study of blood T cell repertoires in COVID-19. The wider study: Sites across the United States, Italy and Spain contributed samples from acute and convalescent COVID-19.

Specimen: peripheral blood. This TCR derives from a human donor in a cohort sampled during active COVID-19. The J gene is TRBJ2-7, the V gene TRBV4-2; 8 bases map to TRBD1. In DNA, the CDR3 is TGTGCCAGCAGCCAAGATCGCAGGGGGCGACAGTACTTC. It is translated as CASSQDRRGRQYF.